These 30 T cell receptor beta chains were all obtained from the same sample, sequenced in a study of cytomegalovirus exposure and HLA in healthy donors. The repertoire was sequenced with immunoSEQ multiplex PCR; TCRdb's copy has only in-frame clones and lacks some. The sample has 120,000 to 150,000 clones, roughly nine tenths seen once. Material: PBMCs. The receptors derive from a young woman in good health and CMV-seropositive.

The chain recombines TRBV29-1 with TRBJ1-1; 7 bases line up with TRBD1. The CDR3 totals 13 residues. Germline CDR1 SQVTM, CDR2 ANQGSEA. Unmatched junction bases numbered 4, after V lost 6 bases and J lost 0 bases. The CDR3 loop is CSVSGTVNTEAFF. CDR3 DNA sequence: TGCAGCGTGTCCGGGACAGTGAACACTGAAGCTTTCTTT.

V usage is TRBV4-3 and J usage is TRBJ2-5; maybe TRBD2 (5 bases). CDR1 is LGHNA, CDR2 YSLEER, per germline. The CDR3 has 16 amino acids. V shed 1 base and J shed 1 base, with 13 bases lying between them. DNA for the CDR3: TGCGCCAGCAGCCAAGTTGGGAGCTCCCGCCAAGAGACCCAGTACTTC. As protein: CASSQVGSSRQETQYF.

This sequence joins TRBV29-1 and TRBJ2-3, with D tentatively TRBD1 (6 bases). Germline V lookup: CDR1 SQVTM, CDR2 ANQGSEA. The V and J ends lost 2 bases and 0 bases respectively, with 9 bases between them. This CDR3 comprises 14 residues. For the CDR3, the DNA is TGCAGCGTTGAACCGGGACAAAGCACAGATACGCAGTATTTT. It specifies CSVEPGQSTDTQYF.

This clone showed up just once. The chain employs TRBV19 and TRBJ2-5, with a tentative D call TRBD2 (6 bases). The CDR3 has 13 amino acids. Germline CDR1 LNHDA, CDR2 SQIVND (reference sequence). Trimming cost V 7 bases and J 6 bases, with 15 bases left between them. The CDR3 here is CASNHGSRKTQYF. For the CDR3, the DNA is TGTGCCAGTAACCACGGGAGCAGGAAGACCCAGTACTTC.

The CDR3 nucleotides are TGTGCCAGCAGCCAAGAATTGTCAGGACAGTATGGCTACACCTTC. As protein: CASSQELSGQYGYTF. The V call is TRBV4-2, the J call TRBJ1-2; D possibly corresponds to TRBD1 (6 bases). The CDR3 extends over 15 amino acids. CDR1 and CDR2 from the germline V gene are LGHNA and YNFKEQ. Trimming shortened V by 0 bases and J by 5 bases, and 13 bases separated the two germline ends.

V gene TRBV11-3 combines with J gene TRBJ1-2, with D possibly TRBD1 on 5 matching bases. The CDR3 is made up of 15 amino acids. The ends were cut back, 4 bases at V and 4 bases at J, with 16 bases in the middle. Germline CDR1 is SGHNT and CDR2 is YENEEA. CDR3 residues: CASSSTVSPLYGYTF. The CDR3 bases are TGTGCCAGCAGCTCGACAGTCAGCCCTCTCTATGGCTACACCTTC.

This clone was found once. The gene calls are TRBV6-1 and TRBJ1-1; D remains ambiguous. The CDR3 spans 13 residues. Per the germline V gene, CDR1 is MNHNS and CDR2 is SASEGT. Deletions cut 7 bases from V and 1 base from J, with 10 bases between. The CDR3 DNA reads TGTGCCAGCATCGCCAGACAGAACACTGAAGCTTTCTTT. Translation: CASIARQNTEAFF.

This chain joins TRBV4-2 and TRBJ2-5; TRBD2 is a possible D gene (6 bases). V was clipped by 3 bases and J by 5 bases, with 16 bases between them. The germline V gene has CDR1 LGHNA and CDR2 YNFKEQ. There are 15 residues in the CDR3. This CDR3 reads CASSHPGGRAETQYF. CDR3 coding DNA: TGTGCCAGCAGCCACCCCGGAGGGCGGGCGGAGACCCAGTACTTC.

V and J are TRBV7-9 and TRBJ1-2; the D is unclear. The CDR3 spans 12 residues. The germline CDR1 and CDR2 sequences are SEHNR and FQNEAQ (reference sequence). The ends were cut back, 1 base at V and 7 bases at J, with 7 bases in the middle. The CDR3 coding sequence is TGTGCCAGCAGCTTAGGCAGTGCTGGCTACACCTTC. Translated, it gives CASSLGSAGYTF.

CDR3 protein: CAWSEAGGYTF. In nucleotides, the CDR3 is TGTGCCTGGAGTGAGGCGGGGGGCTACACCTTC. V is TRBV30 and J is TRBJ1-2; D gene unclear. CDR3 length equals 11 residues. Deletions cut 1 base from V and 8 bases from J, with 8 bases between. Looked up from germline, CDR1 is GTSNPN and CDR2 is SVGIG (reference sequence).

CDR3 loop: CASRGQGPYEQYF. As DNA, the CDR3 is TGTGCCAGCCGGGGACAGGGCCCCTACGAGCAGTACTTC. The rearrangement joins TRBV6-1 to TRBJ2-7, with 9 bases fitting TRBD1. Germline V CDR1 and CDR2: MNHNS, SASEGT. With 8 bases clipped from V and 2 bases from J, the junction kept 4 bases outside the gene matches. There are 13 residues in the CDR3.

The J gene is TRBJ2-7, the V gene TRBV9, with TRBD2 identical over 8 bases. V gave up 4 bases and J gave up 6 bases; unmatched junction bases: 3. The CDR3 runs to 12 residues. Germline V gene data show CDR1 as SGDLS and CDR2 as YYNGEE. The CDR3 protein is CASSPGGVEQYF. The DNA of the CDR3 is TGTGCCAGCAGCCCGGGGGGGGTCGAGCAGTACTTC.

The chain has TRBV6-1 and TRBJ2-2; the match to TRBD2 covers 11 bases. The CDR3 totals 17 residues. Trimming removed 0 bases from V and 4 bases from J; junction bases left unmatched: 4. Germline V gene data show CDR1 as MNHNS and CDR2 as SASEGT. The CDR3 DNA sequence: TGTGCCAGCAGTGAAGCGACCACTAGCGGGGGCACCGGGGAGCTGTTTTTT. It specifies CASSEATTSGGTGELFF.

This rearrangement joins TRBV19 to TRBJ1-3; no definite D call. Trimming took 7 bases from V and 1 from J, leaving 11 bases between them. CDR3 length: 14 residues. The germline gives CDR1 LNHDA, CDR2 SQIVND (reference sequence). The CDR3 reads CASKQAPSGNTIYF. The CDR3 DNA reads TGTGCCAGTAAGCAGGCCCCTTCTGGAAACACCATATATTTT. The whole variable domain, filled in from reference TRBV19 and TRBJ1-3, reads DGGITQSPKYLFRKEGQNVTLSCEQNLNHDAMYWYRQDPGQGLRLIYYSQIVNDFQKGDIAEGYSVSREKKESFPLTVTSAQKNPTAFYLCASKQAPSGNTIYFGEGSWLTVV.

The V and J genes are TRBV6-5 and TRBJ1-1, with TRBD1 identical over 8 bases. Per the germline V gene, CDR1 is MNHEY and CDR2 is SVGAGI. The V segment lost 8 bases and the J segment 5 bases; nucleotides outside the gene matches: 7. The CDR3 covers 13 residues. The CDR3 DNA follows: TGTGCCAGCTTCGGACAGGGTGGGACTGAAGCTTTCTTT. Its translation: CASFGQGGTEAFF.

The V call is TRBV19, the J call TRBJ1-2; D is undetermined. The CDR3 contains 15 residues. V was cut by 1 base and J by 2 bases, with 11 bases left in between. Germline CDR1 reads LNHDA; CDR2 reads SQIVND (reference sequence). In nucleotides, the CDR3 is TGTGCCAGTAGTATAGGCGTCAATTCAAACTATGGCTACACCTTC. This sequence encodes CASSIGVNSNYGYTF.

This sequence joins TRBV18 and TRBJ2-3; 7 bases agree with TRBD2. V lost 0 bases and J lost 2; bases outside the gene matches: 8. CDR1 KGHSH and CDR2 LQKENI come from the germline V gene. The CDR3 length is 17 residues. The chain's CDR3 is CASSPPVYLAATDTQYF. In DNA, the CDR3 is TGTGCCAGCTCACCACCCGTCTACCTAGCGGCCACAGATACGCAGTATTTT.

This sequence joins TRBV5-1 and TRBJ2-7; 7 bases match TRBD1. The germline V gene has CDR1 SGHRS and CDR2 YFSETQ. The V gene end was trimmed by 2 bases and the J gene end by 2 bases; junction bases not matched to a gene: 7. This CDR3 comprises 15 residues. CDR3 in DNA: TGCGCCAGCAGCTTCAACGACAGGGCTCCCTACGAGCAGTACTTC. Residues: CASSFNDRAPYEQYF. Based on the CDR3 plus reference TRBV5-1 and TRBJ2-7, the full variable domain is KAGVTQTPRYLIKTRGQQVTLSCSPISGHRSVSWYQQTPGQGLQFLFEYFSETQRNKGNFPGRFSGRQFSNSRSEMNVSTLELGDSALYLCASSFNDRAPYEQYFGPGTRLTVT.

The rearrangement uses TRBV6-6 and TRBJ2-7; TRBD1 matches 8 bases. CDR1 and CDR2 from the germline V gene are MNHNY and SVGAGI (reference sequence). The length of the CDR3 is 15 residues. V was clipped by 2 bases and J by 1 base; unmatched bases: 4. The CDR3: CASSYLDRESYEQYF. The DNA for the CDR3 is TGTGCCAGCAGTTACCTGGACAGGGAATCCTACGAGCAGTACTTC.

The genes are TRBV19 and TRBJ1-5; 7 nucleotides agree with TRBD1. Trimming cost V 6 bases and J 0 bases; bases outside gene matches: 5. The CDR3 has 15 amino acids. CDR1 and CDR2 (germline): LNHDA, SQIVND (reference sequence). The CDR3 loop is CASRRGQLSNQPQHF. CDR3 sequence (DNA): TGTGCCAGTAGGAGGGGACAGCTTAGCAATCAGCCCCAGCATTTT.

The CDR3 sequence: CAISGHSNGETQYF. CDR3 in DNA: TGTGCCATCAGTGGCCATAGTAATGGAGAGACCCAGTACTTC. This sequence joins TRBV10-3 and TRBJ2-5, with no clear D. V lost 4 bases, J lost 4 bases, and 13 bases lay in between. CDR1 ENHRY and CDR2 SYGVKD come from the germline V gene. This CDR3 has 14 amino acids.

V gene TRBV29-1 combines with J gene TRBJ2-7; 8 nucleotides match TRBD1. CDR3 length: 14 amino acids. V trimming: 3 bases; J trimming: 7 bases; junction bases outside the gene matches: 11. Germline V gene lookup returns CDR1 SQVTM and CDR2 ANQGSEA. The chain's CDR3 is CSVDGTGSPREQYF. CDR3 DNA: TGCAGCGTTGATGGGACAGGCTCCCCTCGGGAGCAGTACTTC.

The chain uses TRBV27 and TRBJ2-1; 9 nucleotides agree with TRBD2. The CDR3 sequence is 15 residues long. V lost 3 bases, J lost 5 bases, and 5 bases stayed unmatched. Germline CDR1 and CDR2: MNHEY and SMNVEV (reference sequence). CDR3 DNA: TGTGCCAGCAGTTTCCTAGCGGGACGAGACAATGAGCAGTTCTTC. The encoded protein is CASSFLAGRDNEQFF.

The V gene is TRBV4-2, the J gene TRBJ1-5; 8 positions match TRBD1. The CDR3 totals 14 residues. V was pared by 4 bases and J by 4 bases, with 3 bases of the junction left unmatched. Germline lookup yields CDR1 LGHNA and CDR2 YNFKEQ. The CDR3 here is CASSLNRGNQPQHF. The CDR3 DNA follows: TGTGCCAGCAGCCTGAACAGGGGGAATCAGCCCCAGCATTTT.

V is TRBV5-8 and J is TRBJ2-7; TRBD2 matches 11 bases. Trimming cost V 2 bases and J 0 bases; bases outside gene matches: 10. Germline CDR1 reads SGHTS; CDR2 reads YDEGEE. This CDR3 comprises 18 residues. Here the CDR3 DNA reads TGTGCCAGCAGCTTAAACTGGGGACTAGCGGACTACTCCTACGAGCAGTACTTC. Translating gives CASSLNWGLADYSYEQYF.

CDR3 residues: CASSIQGALGYEQYF. As DNA, the CDR3 is TGTGCCAGCAGTATACAAGGGGCATTGGGGTACGAGCAGTACTTC. The V gene is TRBV6-6, the J gene TRBJ2-7, with a possible D match to TRBD1 (5 bases). This CDR3 spans 15 amino acids. Germline loops: CDR1 MNHNY, CDR2 SVGAGI (reference sequence). Trimming took off 5 bases at V and 4 bases at J, with 18 bases between the two ends.

This chain joins TRBV5-1 and TRBJ2-1; maybe TRBD2 (6 bases). The CDR3 length is 15 residues. The germline CDR1 and CDR2 sequences are SGHRS and YFSETQ. V gave up 2 bases and J gave up 4 bases, with 13 bases separating them. The CDR3 sequence is CASSLGGKGYNEQFF. The CDR3, as DNA: TGCGCCAGCAGCTTAGGCGGGAAAGGGTACAATGAGCAGTTCTTC.

The chain links TRBV5-1 to TRBJ2-6; D may be TRBD2 (7 bases). The ends were cut back, 4 bases at V and 4 bases at J, with 12 bases in the middle. Germline V CDR1 and CDR2: SGHRS, YFSETQ. The CDR3 extends over 15 amino acids. CDR3: CASSGGGDGANVLTF. The DNA for the CDR3 is TGCGCCAGCAGCGGAGGGGGGGACGGGGCCAACGTCCTGACTTTC.

The rearrangement joins TRBV30 to TRBJ2-1, with D perhaps TRBD2 (6 bases). The V and J ends lost 2 bases and 0 bases respectively, with 14 bases between them. Germline V CDR1 and CDR2: GTSNPN, SVGIG (reference sequence). The CDR3 consists of 16 residues. The CDR3 bases are TGTGCCTGGAGTAGTTGGAGGGCCAGCTCCTACAATGAGCAGTTCTTC. This gives the protein CAWSSWRASSYNEQFF.

This chain connects TRBV6-5 to TRBJ2-3; D gene uncertain. Germline V lookup: CDR1 MNHEY, CDR2 SVGAGI. This CDR3 region has 13 residues. The ends were cut back, 10 bases at V and 3 bases at J, with 14 bases in the middle. DNA for the CDR3: TGTGCCACGAGGATCCCTGGAACAGATACGCAGTATTTT. Translating gives CATRIPGTDTQYF.